Here is one T cell receptor (beta chain) with its context. The antigen is not known. Making the TCR beta libraries involved quantitative 5'-RACE with molecular barcodes. TCRdb analysed the 5' RACE reads with MiXCR anew, one entry per CDR3 protein. This table holds hundreds of thousands of distinct CDR3 sequences, about 12% found once. This sample is drawn from a study of CD8 T cells in ankylosing spondylitis. Study-level findings and limits: Apparently characteristic of ankylosing spondylitis blood was a TCR beta motif (roughly eight highly homologous variants).

The TCR sequence derives from a male donor with ankylosing spondylitis. Sequenced input: blood, either unsorted or a sorted T cell fraction (not recorded which).

The CDR3 here is CSARPRPRVAKTQYF. CDR3 coding DNA: TGCAGTGCTAGGCCCCGCCCAAGAGTAGCCAAGACCCAGTACTTC. The chain carries TRBV20-1 and TRBJ2-5; D unclear. V lost 3 bases, J lost 6 bases, and 20 bases lay in between. The CDR3 is made up of 15 amino acids. Germline V lookup: CDR1 DFQATT, CDR2 SNEGSKA (reference sequence).